This T cell receptor beta chain emerged from a study of control samples from healthy donors and cancer patients. Produced via immunoSEQ multiplex PCR; TCRdb's table is partial and in-frame only. The sample holds about 95,000 clones, about 85% seen once. The specimen was blood. The clonotype originates from a man younger than 40 in good health.

Here the CDR3 DNA reads TGTGCCAGCAGCCCGGGACTAGCGGCCGGGGAGCTGTTTTTT. Translating gives CASSPGLAAGELFF. The chain carries TRBV7-9 and TRBJ2-2; 11 bases map to TRBD2. The germline V gene encodes CDR1 SEHNR and CDR2 FQNEAQ (reference sequence). CDR3 length equals 14 residues. V gave up 5 bases and J gave up 6 bases; unmatched junction bases: 2.